The 18 T cell receptor beta chains below were found in one sample sequenced in a study of beta chain features in type 1 diabetes. Every isolated RNA sample was fully reverse transcribed, so sequencing captured expressed TCRB transcripts. The repertoire was sequenced with immunoSEQ multiplex PCR; TCRdb's copy has only in-frame clones and lacks some. Of approximately 37,000 clones listed, almost 65% are singletons. The specimen was Tregs from blood. The receptors come from a woman aged 25-40 years in good health.

This clone has just one count. V usage is TRBV6-5 and J usage is TRBJ2-1, with a tentative D call TRBD2 (6 bases). Germline values: CDR1 MNHEY, CDR2 SVGAGI. The CDR3 covers 13 residues. V lost 5 bases and J 6 bases, leaving 11 bases between the germline ends. CDR3 sequence (DNA): TGTGCCAGCAGTGCGACTAGAAGCAATGAGCAGTTCTTC. Its protein product is CASSATRSNEQFF.

The chain couples TRBV30 to TRBJ2-7; 7 bases are a match to TRBD2. From germline, CDR1 is GTSNPN and CDR2 SVGIG (reference sequence). This CDR3 comprises 12 residues. Losses at the gene ends were 2 bases for V and 4 bases for J; bases not matched to a gene: 2. The CDR3 sequence: CAWSRGSYEQYF. CDR3 sequence (DNA): TGTGCCTGGAGTCGCGGGAGTTACGAGCAGTACTTC. The variable domain in full, with the rest retrieved from reference TRBV30 and TRBJ2-7, is SQTIHQWPATLVQPVGSPLSLECTVEGTSNPNLYWYRQAAGRGLQLLFYSVGIGQISSEVPQNLSASRPQDRQFILSSKKLLLSDSGFYLCAWSRGSYEQYFGPGTRLTVT.

V and J are TRBV7-2 and TRBJ2-7, with D uncertain. Germline assignment: CDR1 SGHTA and CDR2 FQGNSA. This CDR3 spans 13 amino acids. Trimming left V 4 bases short and J 3 bases short, with 10 bases between. The CDR3 loop reads CASSSPTDYEQYF. In nucleotides, the CDR3 is TGTGCCAGCAGCTCCCCGACTGACTACGAGCAGTACTTC.

The chain combines TRBV28 with TRBJ2-1, with TRBD2 identical over 10 bases. This CDR3 has 16 amino acids. Germline loops: CDR1 MDHEN, CDR2 SYDVKM. J lost 4 bases, V lost 4 bases, and 7 bases had no gene match. The CDR3 loop reads CASSSRGSGRYNEQFF. Here the CDR3 DNA reads TGTGCCAGCAGTTCCCGGGGTAGCGGGAGGTACAATGAGCAGTTCTTC.

This clone has only a few counts. The junction departs from the called germline gene at one end, perhaps through a read error. V and J are TRBV7-3 and TRBJ2-1; 9 bases fit TRBD1. Germline CDR1 SGHTA, CDR2 FQGTGA. The CDR3 has 15 amino acids. The CDR3 protein is CASSLTGGVYNEQFF. DNA for the CDR3: TGTGCCAGCAGCCTAACAGGGGGCGTCTACAATGAGCAGTTCTTC.

The chain is built from TRBV6-5 and TRBJ1-2; weak D call: TRBD1 (6 bases). The V gene lost 7 bases and the J gene lost 2 bases, with 14 bases spanning the gap. The CDR3 sequence is 14 residues long. Germline CDR1 and CDR2: MNHEY and SVGAGI. The CDR3 DNA follows: TGTGCCAGCAATACAGGGAGCGGAAACTATGGCTACACCTTC. Its protein is CASNTGSGNYGYTF.

This clone turned up a few times. The V gene is TRBV4-3, the J gene TRBJ2-1, with 9 nucleotides matching TRBD1. The junction had 5 bases not matched to a gene; V was cut back by 3 bases and J by 2 bases. The CDR3 runs to 16 residues. CDR1 is LGHNA, CDR2 YSLEER, per germline. The CDR3 DNA reads as TGCGCCAGCAGCCAGTCCGGGACAGGGCCCTACAATGAGCAGTTCTTC. It is translated as CASSQSGTGPYNEQFF.

This clone was seen only once. V is TRBV7-2 and J is TRBJ1-2; TRBD1 aligns across 9 bases. Trimming took 6 bases from V and 5 from J; bases not matched to a gene: 4. Germline assignment: CDR1 SGHTA and CDR2 FQGNSA. The CDR3 runs 13 residues. For the CDR3, the DNA is TGTGCCAGCAGACAGGGGGCGAGATATGGCTACACCTTC. Amino acids: CASRQGARYGYTF. Supplemented by reference TRBV7-2 and TRBJ1-2, the full variable domain reads GAGVSQSPSNKVTEKGKDVELRCDPISGHTALYWYRQSLGQGLEFLIYFQGNSAPDKSGLPSDRFSAERTGGSVSTLTIQRTQQEDSAVYLCASRQGARYGYTFGSGTRLTVV.

This chain connects TRBV4-3 to TRBJ2-1; D remains ambiguous. CDR3 size: 14 residues. Germline V CDR1 and CDR2: LGHNA, YSLEER. Trimming stripped 1 base from V and 8 bases from J, with 12 bases between. Here the CDR3 reads CASSQVILLDEQFF. For the CDR3, the DNA is TGCGCCAGCAGCCAAGTCATACTTTTGGATGAGCAGTTCTTC.

The J gene is TRBJ2-5, the V gene TRBV14, with 9 bases identical to TRBD1. V was clipped by 0 bases and J by 6 bases; unmatched bases: 8. The germline gives CDR1 SGHDN, CDR2 FVKESK. The CDR3 extends over 16 amino acids. DNA of the CDR3: TGTGCCAGCAGCCAAGAGGCCGGGACAGGGATGAAGACCCAGTACTTC. It yields the protein CASSQEAGTGMKTQYF.

The J gene is TRBJ2-1, the V gene TRBV7-3; D perhaps matches TRBD2 (6 bases). This CDR3 is 13 amino acids long. Trimming left V 5 bases short and J 12 bases short, with 17 bases between. The germline gives CDR1 SGHTA, CDR2 FQGTGA. CDR3 amino acids: CASSPASGGMQFF. The CDR3 region has the DNA TGTGCCAGCAGCCCCGCGTCAGGCGGGATGCAGTTCTTC.

This clone occurred a few times. The rearrangement links TRBV2 to TRBJ2-7; TRBD2 might be the D (5 bases). Per the germline V gene, CDR1 is SNHLY and CDR2 is FYNNEI. Trimming removed 6 bases from V and 0 bases from J, with 12 bases in between. The CDR3 consists of 14 residues. CDR3 sequence reads: CASRPPGNSYEQYF. The CDR3 DNA reads TGTGCCAGCAGACCGCCGGGAAACTCCTACGAGCAGTACTTC.

This clone was found a few times. This rearrangement joins TRBV9 to TRBJ2-7, with D perhaps TRBD1 (6 bases). Germline CDR1 is SGDLS and CDR2 is YYNGEE. V lost 4 bases, J lost 0 bases, and 17 bases lay in between. The CDR3 runs 16 residues. CDR3 DNA sequence: TGTGCCAGCAGCCCTCCTACAGGGTCTAGCTCCTACGAGCAGTACTTC. Translation gives CASSPPTGSSSYEQYF.

This clone was detected a few times. The V gene is TRBV4-3, the J gene TRBJ2-4; D ambiguous. V was pared by 0 bases and J by 9 bases, with 12 bases between. The CDR3 has 14 amino acids. Germline V gene sequence: CDR1 LGHNA, CDR2 YSLEER. CDR3 nucleotides: TGCGCCAGCAGCCAAGATCTTCTCCGGAGCATTCAGTACTTC. The encoded protein is CASSQDLLRSIQYF.

CDR3 protein: CAISLAGESSGANVLTF. In nucleotides, the CDR3 is TGTGCCATCAGTCTAGCGGGAGAATCCTCTGGGGCCAACGTCCTGACTTTC. J is TRBJ2-6 and V is TRBV10-3, with TRBD2 matching over 10 bases. Unmatched junction bases numbered 4, after V lost 5 bases and J lost 0 bases. There are 17 residues in the CDR3. Germline V lookup: CDR1 ENHRY, CDR2 SYGVKD.

This clone was counted a few times. The chain couples TRBV7-9 to TRBJ2-1, with 8 bases that match TRBD1. The CDR3 covers 13 residues. Germline lookup yields CDR1 SEHNR and CDR2 FQNEAQ (reference sequence). Trimming cost V 5 bases and J 8 bases; bases outside gene matches: 5. CDR3 nucleotide sequence: TGTGCCAGCAGCCTATCGACAGGGGATGAGCAGTTCTTC. It encodes CASSLSTGDEQFF.

This clone has a handful of counts. The J gene is TRBJ1-1, the V gene TRBV7-8; D is perhaps TRBD1 (6 bases). The length of the CDR3 is 15 residues. Germline values: CDR1 SGHVS, CDR2 FQNEAQ. V lost 6 bases to trimming and J lost 0 bases, with 14 bases between them. CDR3 loop: CASRSQQGMNTEAFF. DNA of the CDR3: TGTGCCAGCAGATCCCAACAGGGCATGAACACTGAAGCTTTCTTT. Full variable domain (outside the CDR3, taken from reference TRBV7-8 and TRBJ1-1): GAGVSQSPRYKVAKRGQDVALRCDPISGHVSLFWYQQALGQGPEFLTYFQNEAQLDKSGLPSDRFFAERPEGSVSTLKIQRTQQEDSAVYLCASRSQQGMNTEAFFGQGTRLTVV.

The chain employs TRBV6-5 and TRBJ1-5; D is perhaps TRBD1 (5 bases). V was shortened by 8 bases and J by 4 bases, with 12 bases between the two germline ends. Germline CDR1 reads MNHEY; CDR2 reads SVGAGI. This CDR3 has 13 amino acids. The CDR3 nucleotides are TGTGCCAGCCGTCCCAGGGCAAATCAGCCCCAGCATTTT. This codes for CASRPRANQPQHF.